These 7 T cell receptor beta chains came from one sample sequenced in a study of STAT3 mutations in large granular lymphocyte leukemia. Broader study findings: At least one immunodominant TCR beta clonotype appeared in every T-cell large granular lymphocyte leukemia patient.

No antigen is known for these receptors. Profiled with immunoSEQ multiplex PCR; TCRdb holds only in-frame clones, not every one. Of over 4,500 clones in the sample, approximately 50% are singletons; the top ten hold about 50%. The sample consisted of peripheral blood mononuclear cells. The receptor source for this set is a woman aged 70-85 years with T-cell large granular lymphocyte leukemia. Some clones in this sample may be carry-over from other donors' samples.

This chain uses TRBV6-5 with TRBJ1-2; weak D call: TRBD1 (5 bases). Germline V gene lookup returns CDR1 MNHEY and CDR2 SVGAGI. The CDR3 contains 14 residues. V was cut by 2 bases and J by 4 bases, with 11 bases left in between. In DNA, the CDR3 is TGTGCCAGCAGTTACACGGGGCTAGGCTATGGCTACACCTTC. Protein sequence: CASSYTGLGYGYTF.

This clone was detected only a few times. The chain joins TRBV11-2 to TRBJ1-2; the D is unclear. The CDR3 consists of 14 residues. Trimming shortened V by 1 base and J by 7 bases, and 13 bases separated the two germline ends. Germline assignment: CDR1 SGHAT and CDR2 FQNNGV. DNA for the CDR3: TGTGCCAGCAGCTTAGGGGCAGGCCTGGGTGGCTACACCTTC. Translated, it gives CASSLGAGLGGYTF.

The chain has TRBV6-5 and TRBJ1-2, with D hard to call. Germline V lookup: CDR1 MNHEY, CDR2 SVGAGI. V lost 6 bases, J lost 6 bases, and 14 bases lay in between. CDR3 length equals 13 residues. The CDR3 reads CASRRTLVDGYTF. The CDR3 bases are TGTGCCAGCAGACGGACTCTTGTTGATGGCTACACCTTC.

CDR3 sequence: CAWSVPNTQYF. The DNA of the CDR3 is TGTGCCTGGAGTGTACCAAATACGCAGTATTTT. The chain uses TRBV30 and TRBJ2-3; D ambiguous. The germline V gene encodes CDR1 GTSNPN and CDR2 SVGIG (reference sequence). V was clipped by 0 bases and J by 7 bases, with 5 bases between them. This CDR3 is 11 amino acids long.

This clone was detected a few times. CDR3 residues: CASSFRTTNEKLFF. The CDR3 DNA reads TGTGCCAGCAGTTTCCGCACAACTAATGAAAAACTGTTTTTT. This rearrangement joins TRBV28 to TRBJ1-4; D is undetermined. Germline CDR1 MDHEN, CDR2 SYDVKM. This CDR3 spans 14 amino acids. V lost 3 bases, J lost 0 bases, and 5 bases lay in between.

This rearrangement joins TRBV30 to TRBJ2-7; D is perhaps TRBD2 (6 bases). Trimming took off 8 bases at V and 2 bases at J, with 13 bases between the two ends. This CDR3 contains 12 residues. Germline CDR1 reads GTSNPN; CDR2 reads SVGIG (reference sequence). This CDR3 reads CARDSGAYEQYF. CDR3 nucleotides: TGTGCCCGCGACTCGGGGGCCTACGAGCAGTACTTC.

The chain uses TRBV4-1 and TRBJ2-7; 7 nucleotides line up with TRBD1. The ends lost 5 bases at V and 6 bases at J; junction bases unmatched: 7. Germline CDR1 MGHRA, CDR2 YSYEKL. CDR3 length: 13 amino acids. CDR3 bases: TGCGCCAGCAGCTCCCGACAGGGTCTCGAGCAGTACTTC. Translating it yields CASSSRQGLEQYF.